The clone carrying this T cell receptor (beta chain) has a count of ten or more. No antigen is known for it. MiXCR, applied by TCRdb to the reads, yields one record per CDR3 protein. The profile shows roughly 500,000 distinct CDR3 sequences, about 33% of them singletons. V was shortened by 2 bases and J by 4 bases, with 6 bases between the two germline ends. Germline V gene sequence: CDR1 SGHTA, CDR2 FQGNSA. The CDR3 loop spans 13 amino acids. These data come from a study of T cell repertoires in cytomegalovirus infection. Across the whole study: TCR beta signatures that were public indicated CMV infection and matching HLA type. Study-wide findings and caveats: Clonotypes of TCR beta that were HLA-C-restricted and CMV-specific dominated the ex vivo response.

The TCR comes from a human donor in good health (CMV status not recorded). Some clones in this sample may be carry-over from other donors' samples. The specimen comprised cultured PBMCs, sampled from culture after CMV antigen stimulation. The chain joins TRBV7-2 to TRBJ1-5; D uncertain. The CDR3 loop reads CASSLYGNQPQHF. The CDR3 DNA follows: TGTGCCAGCAGCTTATACGGGAATCAGCCCCAGCATTTT.